This T cell receptor (beta chain) was found in a study of T cells in women clearing cervical HPV infection. Across the study: Women with histologically confirmed HPV16-related CIN3 or worse, 2 with invasive cancer, served as cases. Case blood was drawn a median about 23 weeks after lesion detection. Overall study findings and caveats: Controls had more TRBV6-7 (approximately 0.16%) than cases (about 0.11%).

Clones were sequenced by immunoSEQ multiplex PCR, and TCRdb holds only the in-frame ones, with some missing. With approximately 16,000 clones in the sample, the ten largest clones hold about 10%. Comments on this clone: Its antigen is undetermined. The CDR3 end falls 3 residues outside the read, so it is completed with the germline J gene.

The CDR3 spans 16 residues. V was shortened by 8 bases and J by 0 bases, with 14 bases between the two germline ends. Each participant carried one incident cervical HPV16 infection only. The chain employs TRBV12-3 or TRBV12-4 and TRBJ2-6, with D possibly being TRBD1 (5 bases). The clonotype was recovered from a woman aged 18-69 years with a cervical HPV16 infection that either progressed to CIN3+ or cleared (not recorded which). The sequenced material came from blood buffy coat. The sequenced part of the CDR3 DNA is TGTGCCAGCGGAACAGGTCCTAACTCTGGGGCCAACGTC. Encoded protein: CASGTGPNSGANV. The complete CDR3 sequence is CASGTGPNSGANVLTF.